The next 3 T cell receptor beta chains were all read from a single sample in a study of blood T cell repertoires in COVID-19. Clones were sequenced by immunoSEQ multiplex PCR, and TCRdb holds only the in-frame ones, with some missing. The sample shows 150,000 to 200,000 clones, approximately 83% of them seen only once. Material: peripheral blood. These receptors came from a human donor with acute or convalescent COVID-19. The donor label of this sample is uncertain.

This clone showed up just once. V usage is TRBV25-1 and J usage is TRBJ1-1; 9 bases agree with TRBD1. V shed 6 bases and J 7 bases; nucleotides not matched to a gene: 6. Germline V gene data show CDR1 as MGHDK and CDR2 as SYGVNS. The CDR3 loop spans 13 amino acids. The CDR3 DNA reads TGTGCCAGCAGCCGGACAGGGGTGGGTGAAGCTTTCTTT. Its translation: CASSRTGVGEAFF.

The V and J genes are TRBV15 and TRBJ1-2; TRBD1 agrees at 10 bases. V shed 8 bases and J 8 bases; nucleotides not matched to a gene: 8. Germline V gives CDR1 LNHNV, CDR2 YYDKDF (reference sequence). There are 13 residues in the CDR3. DNA of the CDR3: TGTGCCACCCAAGGGGGGGACAGGGGAGGCTACACCTTC. This sequence encodes CATQGGDRGGYTF.

This sequence joins TRBV5-1 and TRBJ2-1; 9 bases line up with TRBD2. V gave up 0 bases and J gave up 8 bases; unmatched junction bases: 9. CDR3 size: 16 residues. The germline V gene encodes CDR1 SGHRS and CDR2 YFSETQ. CDR3 sequence (DNA): TGCGCCAGCAGCTTGGTTCCAGCGGGAGGAGGCGATGAGCAGTTCTTC. Translating gives CASSLVPAGGGDEQFF. Supplemented by reference TRBV5-1 and TRBJ2-1, the full variable domain reads KAGVTQTPRYLIKTRGQQVTLSCSPISGHRSVSWYQQTPGQGLQFLFEYFSETQRNKGNFPGRFSGRQFSNSRSEMNVSTLELGDSALYLCASSLVPAGGGDEQFFGPGTRLTVL.